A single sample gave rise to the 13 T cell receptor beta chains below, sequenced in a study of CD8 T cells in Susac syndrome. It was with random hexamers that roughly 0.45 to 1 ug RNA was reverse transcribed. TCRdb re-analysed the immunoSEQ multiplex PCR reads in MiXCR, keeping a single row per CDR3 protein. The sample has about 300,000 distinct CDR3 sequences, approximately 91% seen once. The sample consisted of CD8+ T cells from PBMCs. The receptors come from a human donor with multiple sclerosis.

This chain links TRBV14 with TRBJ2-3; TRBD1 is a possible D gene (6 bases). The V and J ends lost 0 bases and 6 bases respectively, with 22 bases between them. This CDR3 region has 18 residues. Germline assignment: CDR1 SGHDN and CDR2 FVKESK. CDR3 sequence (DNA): TGTGCCAGCAGCCAAGATGTGGACAGTTCTTTACCCCCTGATACGCAGTATTTT. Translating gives CASSQDVDSSLPPDTQYF.

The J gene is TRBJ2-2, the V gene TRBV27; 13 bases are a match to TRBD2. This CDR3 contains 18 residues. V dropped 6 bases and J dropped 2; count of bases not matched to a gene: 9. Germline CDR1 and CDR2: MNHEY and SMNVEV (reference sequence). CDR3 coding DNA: TGTGCCAGCAGCTCCGGACTAGCGGGGGCGACCAACACCGGGGAGCTGTTTTTT. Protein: CASSSGLAGATNTGELFF.

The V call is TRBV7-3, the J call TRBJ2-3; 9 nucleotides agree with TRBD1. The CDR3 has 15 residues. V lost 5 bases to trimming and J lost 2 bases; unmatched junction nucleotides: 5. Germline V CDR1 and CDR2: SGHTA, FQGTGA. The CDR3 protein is CASSPGQGNTDTQYF. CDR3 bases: TGTGCCAGCAGCCCCGGACAGGGGAACACAGATACGCAGTATTTT.

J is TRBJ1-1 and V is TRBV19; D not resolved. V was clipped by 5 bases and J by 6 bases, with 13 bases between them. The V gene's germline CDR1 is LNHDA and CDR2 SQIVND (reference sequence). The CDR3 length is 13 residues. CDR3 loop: CASSRGAFSEAFF. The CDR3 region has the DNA TGTGCCAGTAGTCGAGGAGCCTTCTCTGAAGCTTTCTTT.

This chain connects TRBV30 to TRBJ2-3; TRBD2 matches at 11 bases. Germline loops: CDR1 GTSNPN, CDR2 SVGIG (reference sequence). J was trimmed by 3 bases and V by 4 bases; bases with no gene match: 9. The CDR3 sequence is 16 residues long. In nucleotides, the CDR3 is TGTGCCTGGATATTCTTAGCGGGGGGGCCTACAGATACGCAGTATTTT. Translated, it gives CAWIFLAGGPTDTQYF.

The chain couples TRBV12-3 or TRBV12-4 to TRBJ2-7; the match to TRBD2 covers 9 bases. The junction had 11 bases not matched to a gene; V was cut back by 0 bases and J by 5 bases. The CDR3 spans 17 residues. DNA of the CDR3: TGTGCCAGCAGTTTAGCGGGGCGGGAGGGCCTAAATAACGAGCAGTACTTC. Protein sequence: CASSLAGREGLNNEQYF.

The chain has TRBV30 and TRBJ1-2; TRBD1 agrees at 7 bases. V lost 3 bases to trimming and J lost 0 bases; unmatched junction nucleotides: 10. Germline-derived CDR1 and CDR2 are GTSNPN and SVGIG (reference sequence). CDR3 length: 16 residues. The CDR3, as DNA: TGTGCCTGGAGCTCCCGGACAGGATGGACTAACTATGGCTACACCTTC. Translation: CAWSSRTGWTNYGYTF.

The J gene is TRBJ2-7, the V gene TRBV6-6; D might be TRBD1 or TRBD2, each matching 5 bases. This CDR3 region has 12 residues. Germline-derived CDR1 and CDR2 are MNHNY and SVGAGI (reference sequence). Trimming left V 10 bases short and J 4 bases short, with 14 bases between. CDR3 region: CATGAPFYEQYF. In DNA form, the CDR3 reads TGTGCCACCGGGGCCCCTTTTTACGAGCAGTACTTC.

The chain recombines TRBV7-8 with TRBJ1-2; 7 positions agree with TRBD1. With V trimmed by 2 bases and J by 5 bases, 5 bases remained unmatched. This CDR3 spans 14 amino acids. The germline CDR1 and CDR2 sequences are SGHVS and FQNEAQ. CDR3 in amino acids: CASSLLQGGYGYTF. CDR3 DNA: TGTGCCAGCAGCTTACTGCAGGGGGGGTATGGCTACACCTTC.

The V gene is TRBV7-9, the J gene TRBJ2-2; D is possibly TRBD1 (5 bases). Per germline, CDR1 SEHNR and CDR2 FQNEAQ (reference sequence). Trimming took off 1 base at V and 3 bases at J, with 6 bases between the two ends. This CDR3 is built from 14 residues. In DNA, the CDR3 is TGTGCCAGCAGCTTAGAGGGGTACACCGGGGAGCTGTTTTTT. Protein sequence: CASSLEGYTGELFF.

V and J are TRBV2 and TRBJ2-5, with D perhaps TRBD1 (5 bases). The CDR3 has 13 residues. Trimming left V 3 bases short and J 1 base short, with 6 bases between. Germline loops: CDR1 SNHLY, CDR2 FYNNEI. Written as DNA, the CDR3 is TGTGCCAGCAGTGATAGGGGCCAAGAGACCCAGTACTTC. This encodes CASSDRGQETQYF.

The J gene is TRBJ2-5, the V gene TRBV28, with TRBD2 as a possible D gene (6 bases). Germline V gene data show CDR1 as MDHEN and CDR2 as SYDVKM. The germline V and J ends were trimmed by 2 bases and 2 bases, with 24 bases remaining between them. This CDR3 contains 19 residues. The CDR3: CASSLPTSPAGLAQETQYF. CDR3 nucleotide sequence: TGTGCCAGCAGTTTACCGACGTCCCCAGCGGGTCTGGCTCAAGAGACCCAGTACTTC.

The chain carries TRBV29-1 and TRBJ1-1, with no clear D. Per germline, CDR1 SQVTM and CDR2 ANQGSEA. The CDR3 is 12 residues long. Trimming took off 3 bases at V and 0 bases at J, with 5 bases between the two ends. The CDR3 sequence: CSVDHMNTEAFF. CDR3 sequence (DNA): TGCAGCGTTGACCACATGAACACTGAAGCTTTCTTT.